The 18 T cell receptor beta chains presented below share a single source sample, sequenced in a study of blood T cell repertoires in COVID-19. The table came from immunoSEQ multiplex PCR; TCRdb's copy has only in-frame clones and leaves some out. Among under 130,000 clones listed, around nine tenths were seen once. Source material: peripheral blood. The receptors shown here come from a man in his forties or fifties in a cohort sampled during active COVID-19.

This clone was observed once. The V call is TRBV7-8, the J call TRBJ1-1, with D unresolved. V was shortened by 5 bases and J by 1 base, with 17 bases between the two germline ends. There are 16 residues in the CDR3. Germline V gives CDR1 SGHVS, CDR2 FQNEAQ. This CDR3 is CASSINLPGGNTEAFF. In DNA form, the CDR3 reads TGTGCCAGCAGCATTAATTTACCAGGAGGGAACACTGAAGCTTTCTTT. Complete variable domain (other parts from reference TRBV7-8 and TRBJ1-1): GAGVSQSPRYKVAKRGQDVALRCDPISGHVSLFWYQQALGQGPEFLTYFQNEAQLDKSGLPSDRFFAERPEGSVSTLKIQRTQQEDSAVYLCASSINLPGGNTEAFFGQGTRLTVV.

The CDR3 spells CASGGQGATNEKLFF. CDR3 in DNA: TGTGCCAGCGGCGGACAGGGGGCAACTAATGAAAAACTGTTTTTT. The chain employs TRBV11-3 and TRBJ1-4; 10 positions match TRBD1. CDR1 and CDR2 from the germline V gene are SGHNT and YENEEA. Trimming took 8 bases from V and 0 from J; bases not matched to a gene: 3. The CDR3 spans 15 residues.

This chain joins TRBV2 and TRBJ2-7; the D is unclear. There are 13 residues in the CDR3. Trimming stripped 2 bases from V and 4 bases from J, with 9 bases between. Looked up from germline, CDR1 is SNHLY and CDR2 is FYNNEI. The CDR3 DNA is TGTGCCAGCAGTGAACTTGCGGTATACGAGCAGTACTTC. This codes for CASSELAVYEQYF.

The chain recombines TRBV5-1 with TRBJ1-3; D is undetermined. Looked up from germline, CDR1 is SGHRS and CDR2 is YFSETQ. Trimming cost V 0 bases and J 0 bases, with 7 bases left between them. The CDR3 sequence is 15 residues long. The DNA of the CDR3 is TGCGCCAGCAGCTTGGGCCGGAGCTCTGGAAACACCATATATTTT. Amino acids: CASSLGRSSGNTIYF. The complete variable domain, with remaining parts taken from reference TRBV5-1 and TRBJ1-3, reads KAGVTQTPRYLIKTRGQQVTLSCSPISGHRSVSWYQQTPGQGLQFLFEYFSETQRNKGNFPGRFSGRQFSNSRSEMNVSTLELGDSALYLCASSLGRSSGNTIYFGEGSWLTVV.

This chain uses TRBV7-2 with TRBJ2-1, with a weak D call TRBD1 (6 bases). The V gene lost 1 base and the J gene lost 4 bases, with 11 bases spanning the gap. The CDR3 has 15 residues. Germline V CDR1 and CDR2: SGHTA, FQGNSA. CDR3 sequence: CASSLVGQAYNEQFF. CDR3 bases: TGTGCCAGCAGCTTAGTGGGACAAGCTTACAATGAGCAGTTCTTC.

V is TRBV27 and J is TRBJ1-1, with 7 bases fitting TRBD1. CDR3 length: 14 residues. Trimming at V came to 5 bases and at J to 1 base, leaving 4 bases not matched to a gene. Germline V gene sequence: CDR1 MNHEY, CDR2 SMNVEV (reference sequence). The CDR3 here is CASSRDSQNTEAFF. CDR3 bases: TGTGCCAGCAGTCGGGACAGCCAGAACACTGAAGCTTTCTTT.

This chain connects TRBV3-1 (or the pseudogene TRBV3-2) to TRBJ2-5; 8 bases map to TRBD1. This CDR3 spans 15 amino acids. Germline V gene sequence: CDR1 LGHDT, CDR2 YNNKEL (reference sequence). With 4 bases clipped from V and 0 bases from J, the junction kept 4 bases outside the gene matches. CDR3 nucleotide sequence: TGTGCCAGCAGCCCCGGACAGGGAAACCAAGAGACCCAGTACTTC. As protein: CASSPGQGNQETQYF.

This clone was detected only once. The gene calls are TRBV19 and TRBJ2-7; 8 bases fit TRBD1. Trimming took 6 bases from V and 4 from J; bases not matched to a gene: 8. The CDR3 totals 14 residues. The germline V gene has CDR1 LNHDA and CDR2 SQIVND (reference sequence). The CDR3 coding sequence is TGTGCCAGTAGCTCTACAGGGGGATCTTACGAGCAGTACTTC. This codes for CASSSTGGSYEQYF.

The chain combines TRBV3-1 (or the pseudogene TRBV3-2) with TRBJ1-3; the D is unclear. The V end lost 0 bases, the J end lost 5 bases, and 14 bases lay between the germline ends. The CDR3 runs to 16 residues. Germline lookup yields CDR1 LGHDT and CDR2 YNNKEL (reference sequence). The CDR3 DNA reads TGTGCCAGCAGCCAAGATTCCTCGGGTATGAGAAACACCATATATTTT. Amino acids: CASSQDSSGMRNTIYF.

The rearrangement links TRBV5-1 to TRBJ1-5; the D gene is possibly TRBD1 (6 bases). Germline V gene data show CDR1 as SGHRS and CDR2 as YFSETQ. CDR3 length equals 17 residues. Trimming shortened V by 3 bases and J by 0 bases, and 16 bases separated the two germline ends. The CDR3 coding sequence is TGCGCCAGCAGCTCTGGTGCGGGGGCATATAGCAATCAGCCCCAGCATTTT. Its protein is CASSSGAGAYSNQPQHF.

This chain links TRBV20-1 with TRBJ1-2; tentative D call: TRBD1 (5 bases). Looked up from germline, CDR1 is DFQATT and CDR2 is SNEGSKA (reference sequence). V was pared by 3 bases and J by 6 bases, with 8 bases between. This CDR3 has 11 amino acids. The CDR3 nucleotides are TGCAGTGCTAGGTGGGGGGATGGCTACACCTTC. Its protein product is CSARWGDGYTF.

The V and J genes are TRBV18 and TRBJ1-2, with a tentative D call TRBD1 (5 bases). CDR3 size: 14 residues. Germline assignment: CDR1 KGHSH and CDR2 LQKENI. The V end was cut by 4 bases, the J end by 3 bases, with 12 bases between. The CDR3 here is CASSQSQDDYGYTF. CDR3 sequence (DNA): TGTGCCAGCTCACAATCACAGGACGACTATGGCTACACCTTC.

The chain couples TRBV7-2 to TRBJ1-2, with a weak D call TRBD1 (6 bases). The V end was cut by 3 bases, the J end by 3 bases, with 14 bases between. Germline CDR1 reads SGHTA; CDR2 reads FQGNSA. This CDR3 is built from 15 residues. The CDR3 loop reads CASSFQTGPDYGYTF. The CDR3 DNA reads TGTGCCAGCAGCTTCCAGACAGGTCCAGACTATGGCTACACCTTC. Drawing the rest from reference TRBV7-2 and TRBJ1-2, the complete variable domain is GAGVSQSPSNKVTEKGKDVELRCDPISGHTALYWYRQSLGQGLEFLIYFQGNSAPDKSGLPSDRFSAERTGGSVSTLTIQRTQQEDSAVYLCASSFQTGPDYGYTFGSGTRLTVV.

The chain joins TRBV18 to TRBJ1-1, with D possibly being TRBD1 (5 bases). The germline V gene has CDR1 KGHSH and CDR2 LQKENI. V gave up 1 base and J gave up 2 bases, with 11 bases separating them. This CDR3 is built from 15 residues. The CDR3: CASSPLGRANTEAFF. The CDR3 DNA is TGTGCCAGCTCACCACTGGGCAGGGCAAACACTGAAGCTTTCTTT.

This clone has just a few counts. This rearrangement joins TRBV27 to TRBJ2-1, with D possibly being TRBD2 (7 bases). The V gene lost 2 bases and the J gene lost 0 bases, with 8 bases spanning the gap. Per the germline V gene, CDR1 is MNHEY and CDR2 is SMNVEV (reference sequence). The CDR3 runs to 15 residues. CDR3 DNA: TGTGCCAGCAGTTTAAGGGGGGGCTCCTACAATGAGCAGTTCTTC. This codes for CASSLRGGSYNEQFF.

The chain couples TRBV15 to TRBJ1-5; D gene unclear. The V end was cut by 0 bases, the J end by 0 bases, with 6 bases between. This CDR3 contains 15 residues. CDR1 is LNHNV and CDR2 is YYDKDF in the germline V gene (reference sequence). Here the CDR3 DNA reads TGTGCCACCAGCAGAGATTCGAGTAGCAATCAGCCCCAGCATTTT. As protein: CATSRDSSSNQPQHF.

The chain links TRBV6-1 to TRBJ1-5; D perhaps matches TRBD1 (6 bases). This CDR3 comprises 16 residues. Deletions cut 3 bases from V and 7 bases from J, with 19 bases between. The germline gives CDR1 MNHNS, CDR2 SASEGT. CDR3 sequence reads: CASSDLNRATGQPQHF. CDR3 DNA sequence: TGTGCCAGCAGTGACCTCAACAGGGCCACCGGGCAGCCCCAGCATTTT.

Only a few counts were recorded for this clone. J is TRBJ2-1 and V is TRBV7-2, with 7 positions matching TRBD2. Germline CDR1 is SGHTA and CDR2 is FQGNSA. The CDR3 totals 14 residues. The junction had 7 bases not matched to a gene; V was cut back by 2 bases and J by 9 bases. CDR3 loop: CASSLPLGGTEQFF. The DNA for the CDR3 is TGTGCCAGCAGCTTACCCTTGGGGGGGACTGAGCAGTTCTTC.